The 15 T cell receptor beta chains below come from one sample, sequenced in a study of brain T cells in children with intractable seizures (dated by TCRdb to the early 2020s). The meaning of the sample's time point label: resected brain tissue, or blood drawn just prior to surgery. The method was the immunoSEQ multiplex PCR assay. TCRdb holds this immuneACCESS table with in-frame rearrangements only. Some clones are missing; in checked studies, unresolved V genes explain under half, and the rest has no known cause. The sample data list about 80,000 clones, and about 90% of these were observed just once. The ten largest clones capture around 24% of the sample. Specimen: peripheral blood, collected at surgery. These receptors originate from a girl aged 2-10 years with Rasmussen encephalitis and intractable seizures.

The rearrangement uses TRBV9 and TRBJ1-2; 7 nucleotides align to TRBD1. The germline CDR1 and CDR2 sequences are SGDLS and YYNGEE. The CDR3 has 15 amino acids. Germline trimming cut 3 bases from V and 1 base from J; bases unmatched to any gene: 6. The CDR3 sequence: CASSAGTAINYGYTF. The CDR3 nucleotides read TGTGCCAGCAGCGCCGGGACAGCAATTAACTATGGCTACACCTTC.

The chain recombines TRBV5-1 with TRBJ1-2; tentative D call: TRBD1 (5 bases). From germline, CDR1 is SGHRS and CDR2 YFSETQ. V was shortened by 3 bases and J by 0 bases, with 12 bases between the two germline ends. The CDR3 spans 15 residues. CDR3 DNA sequence: TGCGCCAGCAGCTCCCGGGACGGCACTAACTATGGCTACACCTTC. Translated: CASSSRDGTNYGYTF.

The chain couples TRBV28 to TRBJ1-5; D ambiguous. This CDR3 has 16 amino acids. Germline V gives CDR1 MDHEN, CDR2 SYDVKM. The V end lost 1 base, the J end lost 0 bases, and 10 bases lay between the germline ends. This chain's CDR3 is CASSLSSKSSNQPQHF. The CDR3 nucleotides read TGTGCCAGCAGTTTATCGAGCAAAAGTAGCAATCAGCCCCAGCATTTT.

The chain recombines TRBV4-1 with TRBJ2-7, with a tentative D call TRBD2 (5 bases). Germline CDR1 reads MGHRA; CDR2 reads YSYEKL. Trimming removed 0 bases at V and 0 bases at J, with 12 bases between. The CDR3 consists of 16 residues. This chain's CDR3 is CASSQEVDFSSYEQYF. CDR3 in DNA: TGCGCCAGCAGCCAAGAAGTGGACTTTAGCTCCTACGAGCAGTACTTC.

The chain couples TRBV11-1 to TRBJ2-7; D is possibly TRBD2 (6 bases). Trimming pared 6 bases from V and 4 bases from J, leaving 10 bases between. Germline V gene lookup returns CDR1 SGHAT and CDR2 FQDESV (reference sequence). The CDR3 sequence is 12 residues long. The CDR3 sequence is CASSRGRYEQYF. CDR3 nucleotide sequence: TGTGCCAGCAGTCGGGGGAGGTACGAGCAGTACTTC.

The rearrangement links TRBV10-3 to TRBJ2-4, with 7 bases fitting TRBD1. V trimming: 0 bases; J trimming: 7 bases; junction bases outside the gene matches: 12. Looked up from germline, CDR1 is ENHRY and CDR2 is SYGVKD. The CDR3 length is 17 residues. The CDR3 DNA sequence: TGTGCCATCAGTGAGTCGACGGGGTGGGACAGAGGGAACATTCAGTACTTC. It yields the protein CAISESTGWDRGNIQYF.

The chain combines TRBV3-1 (or the pseudogene TRBV3-2) with TRBJ1-1, with TRBD1 identical over 7 bases. CDR3 size: 16 residues. Germline-derived CDR1 and CDR2 are LGHDT and YNNKEL (reference sequence). V trimming: 0 bases; J trimming: 0 bases; junction bases outside the gene matches: 4. The CDR3: CASSQDGRGMNTEAFF. CDR3 in DNA: TGTGCCAGCAGCCAAGATGGCAGGGGGATGAACACTGAAGCTTTCTTT.

The chain has TRBV28 and TRBJ1-4; 7 bases match TRBD1. Looked up from germline, CDR1 is MDHEN and CDR2 is SYDVKM. The CDR3 has 15 residues. Trimming removed 5 bases from V and 4 bases from J; junction bases left unmatched: 7. The CDR3 DNA reads as TGTGCCAGCAGTCCCGGGACAGCATTTAATGAAAAACTGTTTTTT. Its translation is CASSPGTAFNEKLFF. The complete variable domain, with remaining parts taken from reference TRBV28 and TRBJ1-4, reads DVKVTQSSRYLVKRTGEKVFLECVQDMDHENMFWYRQDPGLGLRLIYFSYDVKMKEKGDIPEGYSVSREKKERFSLILESASTNQTSMYLCASSPGTAFNEKLFFGSGTQLSVL.

The genes are TRBV6-2 or TRBV6-3 and TRBJ2-7, with TRBD1 as a possible D gene (5 bases). Germline assignment: CDR1 MNHEY and CDR2 SVGEGT. Between the trimmed V and J ends, which lost 5 bases and 3 bases, there was a span of 11 bases. CDR3 length: 13 residues. CDR3 region: CASSQGAYYEQYF. In nucleotides, the CDR3 is TGTGCCAGCAGTCAAGGGGCGTACTACGAGCAGTACTTC.

This sequence joins TRBV9 and TRBJ2-7; D is perhaps TRBD2 (5 bases). Looked up from germline, CDR1 is SGDLS and CDR2 is YYNGEE. This CDR3 has 15 amino acids. Trimming removed 0 bases from V and 6 bases from J, with 16 bases in between. CDR3 coding DNA: TGTGCCAGCAGCGTAGACGATTTGAGGGCCGGCGAGCAGTACTTC. Its translation is CASSVDDLRAGEQYF. The entire variable domain, with the rest obtained from reference TRBV9 and TRBJ2-7, is as follows: DSGVTQTPKHLITATGQRVTLRCSPRSGDLSVYWYQQSLDQGLQFLIQYYNGEERAKGNILERFSAQQFPDLHSELNLSSLELGDSALYFCASSVDDLRAGEQYFGPGTRLTVT.

The rearrangement joins TRBV5-4 to TRBJ1-1; 9 nucleotides line up with TRBD1. The V segment lost 1 base and the J segment 5 bases; nucleotides outside the gene matches: 6. The CDR3 covers 15 residues. The germline CDR1 and CDR2 sequences are SGHNT and YYREEE (reference sequence). The CDR3 here is CASSLRRDRDTEAFF. The CDR3 DNA reads as TGTGCCAGCAGCTTGAGGCGGGACAGGGATACTGAAGCTTTCTTT.

The V call is TRBV18, the J call TRBJ1-3; 8 bases align to TRBD1. The CDR3 contains 17 residues. With 6 bases clipped from V and 1 base from J, the junction kept 11 bases outside the gene matches. Germline lookup yields CDR1 KGHSH and CDR2 LQKENI. The CDR3 spells CASSPWGQETSGNTIYF. The CDR3 DNA reads as TGTGCCAGCTCTCCGTGGGGACAGGAGACTTCTGGAAACACCATATATTTT.

This clone occurred once. The CDR3 DNA reads as TGTGCCAGCAGCGTAGGGGAGGGACCTGGAAACACCATATATTTT. Its protein is CASSVGEGPGNTIYF. The chain uses TRBV9 and TRBJ1-3, with D perhaps matching TRBD1 (5 bases). CDR3 length: 15 residues. V was shortened by 0 bases and J by 2 bases, with 9 bases between the two germline ends. The V gene's germline CDR1 is SGDLS and CDR2 YYNGEE.

This clone was observed a few times. V gene TRBV7-2 combines with J gene TRBJ1-2; D may be TRBD1 (5 bases). CDR3 length equals 14 residues. CDR1 and CDR2 from the germline V gene are SGHTA and FQGNSA. Trimming cost V 4 bases and J 1 base, with 10 bases left between them. The CDR3 DNA follows: TGTGCCAGCAGCTCGGGACGATATAACTATGGCTACACCTTC. Protein: CASSSGRYNYGYTF.

A single count supports this clone. This chain connects TRBV28 to TRBJ2-7, with TRBD2 matching over 9 bases. Germline V gene data show CDR1 as MDHEN and CDR2 as SYDVKM. Losses at the gene ends were 6 bases for V and 3 bases for J; bases not matched to a gene: 9. This CDR3 has 15 residues. In DNA, the CDR3 is TGTGCCAGCAGGCCTGGGGCTAGCGGGGACTACGAGCAGTACTTC. Residues: CASRPGASGDYEQYF.